Given below is one T cell receptor beta chain in context. No antigen is known for it. Healthy bone marrow donors supplied every sample. The sample is drawn from a study of cytomegalovirus exposure and HLA in healthy donors. The CDR3 sequence is 14 residues long. Deletions cut 5 bases from V and 5 bases from J, with 12 bases between. Germline loops: CDR1 LNHDA, CDR2 SQIVND (reference sequence). Study-wide results and caveats: Overall, around 160 TCR beta chains were annotated as cytomegalovirus-associated. Serostatus for CMV was the only available immune exposure information. The classifier, whose performance was assessed in both the original and validation cohorts, reportedly diagnosed cytomegalovirus status with high specificity and sensitivity.

The PCR was carried out with 60 Vbeta primers and 13 Jbeta primers. The protocol was immunoSEQ multiplex PCR, while the TCRdb copy is restricted to in-frame clones and leaves out a portion. The sample carries 150,000 to 200,000 clones, about 80% recorded once. Sequencing was performed on PBMCs. The sequence was obtained from a man in his forties or fifties in good health and CMV-seropositive. The gene calls are TRBV19 and TRBJ2-2, with D unresolved. CDR3: CASSPRLLTGELFF. CDR3 nucleotide sequence: TGTGCCAGTAGTCCACGACTCCTTACCGGGGAGCTGTTTTTT. The full variable domain, its missing parts supplied by reference TRBV19 and TRBJ2-2, is DGGITQSPKYLFRKEGQNVTLSCEQNLNHDAMYWYRQDPGQGLRLIYYSQIVNDFQKGDIAEGYSVSREKKESFPLTVTSAQKNPTAFYLCASSPRLLTGELFFGEGSRLTVL.